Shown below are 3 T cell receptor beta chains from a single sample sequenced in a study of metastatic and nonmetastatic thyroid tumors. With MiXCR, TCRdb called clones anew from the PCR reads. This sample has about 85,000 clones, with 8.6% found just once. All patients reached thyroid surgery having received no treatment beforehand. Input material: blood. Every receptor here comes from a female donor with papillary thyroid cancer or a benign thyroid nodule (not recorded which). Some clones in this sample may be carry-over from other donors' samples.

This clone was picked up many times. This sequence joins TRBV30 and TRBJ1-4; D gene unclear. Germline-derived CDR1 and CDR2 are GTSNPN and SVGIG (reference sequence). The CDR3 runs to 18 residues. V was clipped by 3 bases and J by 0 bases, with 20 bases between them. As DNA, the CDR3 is TGTGCCTGGAGGGTCGGGGATCCATTCAGTGCAACTAATGAAAAACTGTTTTTT. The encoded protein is CAWRVGDPFSATNEKLFF.

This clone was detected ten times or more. CDR3 sequence reads: CASRLWDRGNNEQFF. CDR3 sequence (DNA): TGTGCCAGCAGGCTTTGGGACAGGGGGAACAATGAGCAGTTCTTC. The V and J genes are TRBV6-1 and TRBJ2-1; 11 positions agree with TRBD1. The CDR3 sequence is 15 residues long. The germline V gene encodes CDR1 MNHNS and CDR2 SASEGT. Losses at the gene ends were 6 bases for V and 5 bases for J; bases not matched to a gene: 6.

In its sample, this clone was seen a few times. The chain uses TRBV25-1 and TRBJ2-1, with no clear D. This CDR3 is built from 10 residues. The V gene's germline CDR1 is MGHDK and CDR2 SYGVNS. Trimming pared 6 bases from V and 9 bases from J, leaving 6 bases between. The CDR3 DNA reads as TGTGCCAGCAGGGCTGTTGAGCAGTTCTTC. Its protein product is CASRAVEQFF.